This T cell receptor (beta chain) came from a study of blood T cell repertoires in COVID-19. Turning to the study itself: Acute-phase and convalescent COVID-19 samples originated in the United States, Italy and Spain. The analysed material was cDNA or gDNA that came from T cells, B-cell-depleted T cells, or PBMCs.

Generated by immunoSEQ multiplex PCR, the TCRdb table keeps only in-frame clones and is missing some. There are over 150,000 clones in the sample; around 86% occur only once, and roughly 0.57% lies in the top ten. This clone was counted at least ten times. Followed longitudinally, the Seattle patients had been enrolled during active infection. The CDR3 covers 14 residues. Germline-derived CDR1 and CDR2 are SGHDN and FVKESK. V lost 5 bases and J 8 bases, leaving 18 bases between the germline ends. The sequenced material came from peripheral blood. The V gene is TRBV14, the J gene TRBJ1-2; D is perhaps TRBD1 (5 bases). This sequence was found in a man between 60 and 75 years old with COVID-19, enrolled during active disease. The CDR3 sequence: CASSYLTGVEGYTF. The CDR3 nucleotides read TGTGCCAGCAGCTACCTCACGGGGGTCGAAGGCTACACCTTC.